This TCR beta chain emerged from a study of cytotoxic CD8 clonotypes in ibrutinib-treated CLL. Looking at the study overall: By median roughly 74 months, about twelve had progressed and about 15 stayed remitted; responses had been 2 complete and roughly 25 partial. When averaged across all of the samples, the counts came to approximately 280,000 productive templates and 94,082 productive rearrangements.

Germline assignment: CDR1 LNHNV and CDR2 YYDKDF (reference sequence). The CDR3 is made up of 14 amino acids. Trimming removed 0 bases at V and 8 bases at J, with 13 bases between. TCRdb keeps only in-frame clones here, not all; method: immunoSEQ multiplex PCR. The table has about 130,000 clones, roughly 84% seen once. About this clone: No antigen is known for it.

Study observations and caveats: Sampling times differed between sustained-remission and progressing patients. Exceeding age-matched healthy donors, baseline clonality also tracked the counts of circulating CD8+ T cells.

The material sequenced was PBMCs, taken after 24 months of ibrutinib treatment. The TCR was taken from a human donor with chronic lymphocytic leukemia. The chain links TRBV15 to TRBJ1-1, with unresolved D. DNA for the CDR3: TGTGCCACCAGCAGAGATCTTAGTGTCGGGGAAGCTTTCTTT. Its protein is CATSRDLSVGEAFF.